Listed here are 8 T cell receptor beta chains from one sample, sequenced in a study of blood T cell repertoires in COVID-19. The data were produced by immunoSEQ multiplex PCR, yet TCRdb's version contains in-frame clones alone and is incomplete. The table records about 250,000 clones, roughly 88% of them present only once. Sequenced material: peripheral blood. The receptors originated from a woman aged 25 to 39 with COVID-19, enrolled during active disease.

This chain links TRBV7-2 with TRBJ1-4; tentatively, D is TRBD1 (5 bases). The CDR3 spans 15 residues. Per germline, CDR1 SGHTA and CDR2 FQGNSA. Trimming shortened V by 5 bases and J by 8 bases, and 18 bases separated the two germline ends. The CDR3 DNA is TGTGCCAGCAGCCCCCGCGGAGGGTCAGGGGAAAAACTGTTTTTT. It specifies CASSPRGGSGEKLFF.

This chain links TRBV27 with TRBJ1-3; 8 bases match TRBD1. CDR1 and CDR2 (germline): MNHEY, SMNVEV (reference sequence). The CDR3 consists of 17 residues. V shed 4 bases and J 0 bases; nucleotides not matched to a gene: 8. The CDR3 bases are TGTGCCAGCAGTTGGGACAGGCCCGACGACTCTGGAAACACCATATATTTT. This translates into CASSWDRPDDSGNTIYF.

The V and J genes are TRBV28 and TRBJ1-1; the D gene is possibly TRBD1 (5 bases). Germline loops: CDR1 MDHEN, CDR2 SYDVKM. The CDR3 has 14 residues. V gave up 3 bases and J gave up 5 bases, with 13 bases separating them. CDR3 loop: CASSLGGMRTEAFF. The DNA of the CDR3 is TGTGCCAGCAGTTTGGGGGGTATGAGGACTGAAGCTTTCTTT.

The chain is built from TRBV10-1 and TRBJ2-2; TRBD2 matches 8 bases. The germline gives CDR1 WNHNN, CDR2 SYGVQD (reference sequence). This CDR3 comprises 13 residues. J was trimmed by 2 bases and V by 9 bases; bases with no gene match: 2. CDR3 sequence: CASRGGNTGELFF. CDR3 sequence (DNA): TGCGCCAGTCGGGGGGGAAACACCGGGGAGCTGTTTTTT.

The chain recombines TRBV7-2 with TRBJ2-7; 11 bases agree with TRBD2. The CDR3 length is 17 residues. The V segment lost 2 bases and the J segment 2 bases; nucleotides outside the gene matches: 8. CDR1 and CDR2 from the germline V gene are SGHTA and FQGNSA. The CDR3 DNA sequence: TGTGCCAGCAGCTTATTTCTAGCGGGGGGCCTAACCTACGAGCAGTACTTC. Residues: CASSLFLAGGLTYEQYF.

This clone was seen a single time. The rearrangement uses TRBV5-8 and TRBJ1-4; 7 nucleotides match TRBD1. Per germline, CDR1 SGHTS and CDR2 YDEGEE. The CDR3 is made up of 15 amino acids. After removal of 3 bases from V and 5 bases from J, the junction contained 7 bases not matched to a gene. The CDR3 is CASSWWGTENEKLFF. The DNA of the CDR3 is TGTGCCAGCAGCTGGTGGGGGACAGAGAATGAAAAACTGTTTTTT.

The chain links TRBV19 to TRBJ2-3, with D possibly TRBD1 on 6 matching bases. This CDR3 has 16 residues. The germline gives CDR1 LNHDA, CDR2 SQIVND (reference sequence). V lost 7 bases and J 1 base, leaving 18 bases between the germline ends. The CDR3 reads CASNLWGRGGTDTQYF. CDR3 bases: TGTGCCAGTAACCTGTGGGGCAGGGGAGGCACAGATACGCAGTATTTT.

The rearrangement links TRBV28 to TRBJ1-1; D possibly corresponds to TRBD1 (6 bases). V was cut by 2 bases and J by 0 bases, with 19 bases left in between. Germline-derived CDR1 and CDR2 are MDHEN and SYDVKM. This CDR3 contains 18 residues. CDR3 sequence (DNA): TGTGCCAGCAGTTTAAGCGGCAGGGGACGTTCAATGAACACTGAAGCTTTCTTT. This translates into CASSLSGRGRSMNTEAFF.